This TCR beta chain was obtained from a study of lymphopenia after photon versus proton radiotherapy. Trimming at V came to 2 bases and at J to 2 bases, leaving 3 bases not matched to a gene. Germline CDR1 is MNHEY and CDR2 is SMNVEV (reference sequence). The CDR3 runs 14 residues. Study results and limitations: Relative stability marked proton patients; photon patients lost diversity and naive cells.

Data came from immunoSEQ multiplex PCR; TCRdb stores just in-frame clones and leaves some out. The profile covers roughly 64,000 clones, with around 87% appearing a single time and roughly 13% taken by the ten largest. Regarding this clone: Its antigen is unknown.

This sequence was found in an elderly man with esophageal cancer. This specimen was peripheral blood, taken from a patient treated with proton-based radiotherapy. This chain uses TRBV27 with TRBJ2-7, with TRBD1 matching over 7 bases. In nucleotides, the CDR3 is TGTGCCAGCAGTTTAACACAGGGGACCTACGAGCAGTACTTC. Amino acid sequence: CASSLTQGTYEQYF.